The following is a T cell receptor (beta chain) sequence with its context. Authors' analysis steps: Nucleated cell number was recorded as an estimate derived from reference gene primer amplification. The assay was immunoSEQ multiplex PCR, and TCRdb's table has in-frame clones only and misses some. V, J and clone size are taken as reported in that table, and D and trimming were inferred from the DNA itself. The sample comprises about 69,000 clones, 75% to 85% of which are singletons, and approximately 45% rests with the top ten. The V segment lost 0 bases and the J segment 10 bases; nucleotides outside the gene matches: 9. This CDR3 has 14 residues. Germline lookup yields CDR1 SGHDT and CDR2 YYEEEE. These data belong to a study of blood T cell repertoires in COVID-19. In the study overall: COVID-19 samples from acute and convalescent phases originated in the United States, Italy and Spain. From T cells, B-cell-depleted T cells, or PBMCs came the material, which was cDNA or gDNA.

The chain uses TRBV5-6 and TRBJ1-1, with 7 bases aligning to TRBD1. Sequencing was carried out using peripheral blood. The TCR originated in a human donor in a cohort sampled during active COVID-19. CDR3 loop: CASSLDVTGRGAFF. DNA for the CDR3: TGTGCCAGCAGCTTGGATGTGACAGGGAGAGGAGCTTTCTTT. The full variable domain, completed using reference TRBV5-6 and TRBJ1-1, is DAGVTQSPTHLIKTRGQQVTLRCSPKSGHDTVSWYQQALGQGPQFIFQYYEEEERQRGNFPDRFSGHQFPNYSSELNVNALLLGDSALYLCASSLDVTGRGAFFGQGTRLTVV.